The count of the clone carrying this T cell receptor beta chain is one. No antigen is known for it. CDR1 and CDR2 (germline): SGDLS, YYNGEE. This CDR3 region has 14 residues. Trimming removed 3 bases from V and 2 bases from J; junction bases left unmatched: 1. PCR primers comprised 60 Vbeta and 13 Jbeta primers. Libraries were prepared by immunoSEQ multiplex PCR; TCRdb keeps only in-frame clonotypes and omits some of them. The sample carries around 150,000 clones, roughly two thirds recorded once. The sample belongs to a study of cytomegalovirus exposure and HLA in healthy donors. Study-level background: Among around 170 million T cells, an earlier analysis found 120 million or so unique TCR beta sequences.

Whole-study results and caveats: When analyzed later, a missense DCLRE1C variant was found to be linked to TCR beta V- and J-gene trimming. CMV serostatus alone was available as immune exposure information.

The V and J genes are TRBV9 and TRBJ1-2; 10 bases match TRBD1. This receptor was taken from a woman in her 30s in good health and CMV-seronegative. Sequencing was done on a sample of PBMCs. CDR3 coding DNA: TGTGCCAGCAGCGAGGACAGGGGGAACTATGGCTACACCTTC. This translates into CASSEDRGNYGYTF.